This T cell receptor beta chain emerged from a study of CD8+ T cells in alopecia areata. Study-level background: Treatment comprised oral tofacitinib, 5 to 10 mg twice daily, in treated patients.

Germline loops: CDR1 LGHNA, CDR2 YSLEER. The junction had 6 bases not matched to a gene; V was cut back by 4 bases and J by 1 base. This CDR3 is built from 17 residues. Study-wide results and caveats: Sequence data from scalp samples additionally include resident alphabeta T cells of normal skin.

The treatment was: oral pan-JAK inhibitor, 5-10 mg twice daily. Following RNA extraction, reverse transcription yielded cDNA that acted as the sequencing template. This table comes from immunoSEQ multiplex PCR, and its TCRdb copy is limited to in-frame clones, with some not included. The sample carries 150,000 to 200,000 clones, roughly half recorded once. About this clone itself: Its antigen is undetermined.

Source: CD8+ T cells sorted from blood, taken around week 53, from a patient treated with tofacitinib. This receptor was obtained from a human donor with alopecia areata. V and J are TRBV4-3 and TRBJ2-3; 12 bases are shared with TRBD2. CDR3 in amino acids: CASSPGLAGTGTDTQYF. CDR3 in DNA: TGCGCCAGCAGCCCCGGACTAGCGGGGACGGGCACAGATACGCAGTATTTT.